This TCR beta chain emerged from a study of blood T cell repertoires in COVID-19. The J segment lost 5 bases and the V segment lost 4 bases, leaving 2 bases of the junction unmatched. In germline, CDR1 is SGHDN, CDR2 FVKESK. The CDR3 has 13 amino acids. Measured with immunoSEQ multiplex PCR; TCRdb has only the in-frame clones, and not every one. Here the sample spans about 270,000 clones, approximately 90% being singletons. Sequencing input: PBMCs or T cells enriched from blood (not recorded which). The chain joins TRBV14 to TRBJ2-1, with TRBD2 matching 7 bases. The clonotype originates from a woman aged 60-70 years in a cohort exposed to, infected with or recovered from COVID-19 (not recorded which). The CDR3 DNA reads TGTGCCAGCAGCCTGGGACTACACAATGAGCAGTTCTTC. This sequence encodes CASSLGLHNEQFF.